This record concerns one TCR beta chain sequence. Method: immunoSEQ multiplex PCR; TCRdb's copy keeps in-frame clones and lacks some. The data contain some 140,000 clones, approximately 93% of them singletons. This sample is part of a study of control samples from healthy donors and cancer patients. The CDR3 extends over 14 amino acids. Trimming took 4 bases from V and 0 from J, leaving 10 bases between them. Germline CDR1 MDHEN, CDR2 SYDVKM. The chain uses TRBV28 and TRBJ2-7; D not certain. The sample was blood. This clonotype was obtained from a man between 40 and 49 years old in good health. CDR3 sequence (DNA): TGTGCCAGCAGTTCCACGGTAGTCTCCTACGAGCAGTACTTC. The encoded protein is CASSSTVVSYEQYF.